Below, 5 T cell receptor beta chains from the same sample are listed, as sequenced in a study of blood T cell repertoires in COVID-19. Method: immunoSEQ multiplex PCR; TCRdb's copy keeps in-frame clones and lacks some. The sample records 170,000 or so clones, 88% being singletons. The source material was PBMCs or T cells enriched from blood (not recorded which). All receptors derive from a young woman who had recovered from COVID-19.

This clone was seen only a few times. The V gene is TRBV4-1, the J gene TRBJ2-7, with 8 positions matching TRBD1. The J segment lost 5 bases and the V segment lost 4 bases, leaving 13 bases of the junction unmatched. The CDR3 has 16 residues. Looked up from germline, CDR1 is MGHRA and CDR2 is YSYEKL. CDR3 bases: TGCGCCAGCAGCCCTGGACAGGGACGGGATTCGGACGAGCAGTACTTC. Protein product: CASSPGQGRDSDEQYF.

The CDR3 here is CASSQDREPGNGLYSNQPQHF. The CDR3 DNA follows: TGTGCCAGCAGCCAAGATCGAGAACCAGGGAACGGGCTATATAGCAATCAGCCCCAGCATTTT. The rearrangement uses TRBV4-2 and TRBJ1-5, with a weak D call TRBD1 (5 bases). Germline CDR1 reads LGHNA; CDR2 reads YNFKEQ. This CDR3 has 21 amino acids. With 0 bases removed from V and 0 bases from J, the gap between germline ends came to 24 bases.

This sequence joins TRBV12-3 or TRBV12-4 and TRBJ1-6; D gene unclear. V lost 6 bases and J 3 bases, leaving 6 bases between the germline ends. CDR3 length equals 13 residues. In DNA form, the CDR3 reads TGTGCCAGCAGCAACTACTATAATTCACCCCTCCACTTT. It yields the protein CASSNYYNSPLHF.

V is TRBV27 and J is TRBJ1-4; 8 bases map to TRBD1. The ends lost 6 bases at V and 3 bases at J; junction bases unmatched: 6. The germline gives CDR1 MNHEY, CDR2 SMNVEV (reference sequence). The CDR3 covers 15 residues. The CDR3, as DNA: TGTGCCAGCAGCCCCAGGACAGGGTCTAATGAAAAACTGTTTTTT. This gives the protein CASSPRTGSNEKLFF.

This chain links TRBV27 with TRBJ2-7, with D perhaps TRBD2 (5 bases). With 6 bases removed from V and 3 bases from J, the gap between germline ends came to 15 bases. Germline CDR1 and CDR2: MNHEY and SMNVEV (reference sequence). This CDR3 is built from 14 residues. In nucleotides, the CDR3 is TGTGCCAGCAGCCCACACGACTACTTCTACGAGCAGTACTTC. Residues: CASSPHDYFYEQYF.